This T cell receptor beta chain was recorded in a study of T-cell memory formation after mild COVID-19. About the study: Clusters were largely donor specific. Study findings and constraints: Clones that got smaller from day 15 to 85 had even CD4/CD8, while clones growing later tipped toward CD4+. Contracting CD4+ clones were located mainly in CM and EM, and CD8+ clones in EMRA.

V lost 5 bases, J lost 5 bases, and 16 bases stayed unmatched. The CDR3 has 17 amino acids. Barcoded TCR alpha and TCR beta cDNA libraries with UMIs came from 5'RACE using constant-segment primers. TCRdb used MiXCR to reprocess the 5' RACE reads, holding one entry per CDR3 protein. The data hold about half a million distinct CDR3 sequences, with about 20% observed a single time. Remarks on this clonotype: No antigen is known for it.

The receptor's source is an adult woman who had mild COVID-19 (a few samples of this study predate the infection). Cell type and time point are not known. This chain connects TRBV12-3 or TRBV12-4 to TRBJ2-3; 7 nucleotides align to TRBD2. The sample consisted of PBMCs or a T cell subset sorted from them (not recorded which). This CDR3 reads CASSPLRTRGSQDTQYF. Written as DNA, the CDR3 is TGTGCCAGCAGTCCACTCAGGACTAGAGGGTCCCAAGATACGCAGTATTTT.